The rows below give T cell receptor beta chains drawn from one sample of a study of low-dose radiotherapy and immunotherapy resistance in tumors. TCRdb re-derived calls from the reads in MiXCR, one entry per CDR3 protein. The sample has tens of thousands of distinct CDR3 sequences, just under 9.5% seen once. Sequenced here: PBMCs, sampled before treatment. The origin of the receptors is a male donor with prostate cancer. Each CDR3 is given with its conserved first and last residue. A D gene is named only where the DNA matches it firmly. The listing skips clone size in some rows; elsewhere it reads once, few, many or a size class.

V gene	J gene	D gene	clone size	CDR3 DNA	CDR3 protein
TRBV18	TRBJ2-7	-	many	TGTGCCAGCTCACCGGCGGGGTACGAGCAGTACTTC	CASSPAGYEQYF
TRBV20-1	TRBJ1-1	TRBD1	many	TGCAGTGCTATGAGCGCGACAGGGCCAAACACTGAAGCTTTCTTT	CSAMSATGPNTEAFF
TRBV6-4	TRBJ2-1	TRBD2	many	TGTGCCAGCAGTGGGTCCGCGGGAGCTTACAATGAGCAGTTCTTC	CASSGSAGAYNEQFF
TRBV5-1	TRBJ2-1	TRBD2	many	TGCGCCAGCAGCCTGGGAAGACTAGCGAGATCCTACAATGAGCAGTTCTTC	CASSLGRLARSYNEQFF
TRBV7-2	TRBJ2-3	TRBD2	many	TGTGCCAGCAGCTTAGCGAAGGGGACTACTTTCACAGATACGCAGTATTTT	CASSLAKGTTFTDTQYF
TRBV4-1	TRBJ2-7	-	many	TGCGCCAGCAGCCAAGAGCCATTTCCCTTCTACGAGCAGTACTTC	CASSQEPFPFYEQYF
TRBV10-3	TRBJ2-1	TRBD2	many	TGTGCCATCAGACCAGCGGGAGAGGTCAATGAGCAGTTCTTC	CAIRPAGEVNEQFF
TRBV14	TRBJ2-1	TRBD1	many	TGTGCCAGCAGCGACAGGGGAACCTACAATGAGCAGTTCTTC	CASSDRGTYNEQFF
TRBV6-1	TRBJ2-7	TRBD2	many	TGTGCCAGCAGTGTCAAAACCGGTCTAACTAGCGGGAGCTCCTACGAGCAGTACTTC	CASSVKTGLTSGSSYEQYF
TRBV27	TRBJ2-7	TRBD1	few	TGTGCCAGCAGTGGGACAGGGGATGAGCAGTACTTC	CASSGTGDEQYF
TRBV5-6	TRBJ2-5	-	many	TGTGCCAGCAGCCCATACGACAGAATCACTCAAGAGACCCAGTACTTC	CASSPYDRITQETQYF
TRBV5-1	TRBJ2-7	TRBD1	many	TGCGCCAGCAGCCTCTCCGGGACAGAAATTTACGAGCAGTACTTC	CASSLSGTEIYEQYF
TRBV27	TRBJ2-2	-	many	TGTGCCAGCAGTTTATCGGTCGGGGAGCTGTTTTTT	CASSLSVGELFF
TRBV28	TRBJ2-3	-	many	TGTGCCAGCAGTCGGGGGGCCGGCACAGATACGCAGTATTTT	CASSRGAGTDTQYF
TRBV12-5	TRBJ1-1	TRBD1	-	TGTGCTAGTGCCAAGGGGGCGAACACTGAAGCTTTCTTT	CASAKGANTEAFF
TRBV10-3	TRBJ1-1	-	many	TGTGCCATCACCCCCGGGGGCCGCTCCGAAGCTTTCTTT	CAITPGGRSEAFF
TRBV5-4	TRBJ1-1	-	many	TGTGCCAGCAGCCCAGGGACGGAGAACACTGAAGCTTTCTTT	CASSPGTENTEAFF
TRBV28	TRBJ1-2	TRBD1	many	TGTGCCAGCAGTCCCGCAGGGGGCGGTCGGGGTGGCTACACCTTC	CASSPAGGGRGGYTF
TRBV6-2/TRBV6-3	TRBJ1-1	-	-	TGTGCCAGCAGTACGTGGGAAACTGAAGCTTTCTTT	CASSTWETEAFF
TRBV7-2	TRBJ1-5	-	many	TGTGCCAGCAGCTTAATTTCTGTGGATCAGCCCCAGCATTTT	CASSLISVDQPQHF
TRBV29-1	TRBJ2-2	-	many	TGCAGCGCACCCGCGAACACCGGGGAGCTGTTTTTT	CSAPANTGELFF
TRBV12-3/TRBV12-4	TRBJ1-1	-	many	TGTGCCAGCAACCCAGGCCCTGTGGGTATCACTGAAGCTTTCTTT	CASNPGPVGITEAFF
TRBV12-3/TRBV12-4	TRBJ2-2	TRBD1	-	TGTGCCAGCAGACCCAGGGGGCAAGGCGGGGAGCTGTTTTTT	CASRPRGQGGELFF
TRBV27	TRBJ2-1	TRBD2	many	TGTGCCAGCAGACGAAGGGGTAGCGGGTTAAGCTCCTACAATGAGCAGTTCTTC	CASRRRGSGLSSYNEQFF
TRBV7-9	TRBJ2-7	TRBD1	many	TGTGCCAGCAGCTTAAGACAGGGGGCCAACGAGCAGTACTTC	CASSLRQGANEQYF
TRBV28	TRBJ1-5	-	many	TGTGCCAGCAGTTTCGCACAGCACAATCAGCCCCAGCATTTT	CASSFAQHNQPQHF
TRBV18	TRBJ1-1	-	many	TGTGCCAGCTCACCTGCGGGGAGCGGTGAAGCTTTCTTT	CASSPAGSGEAFF
TRBV5-1	TRBJ2-7	-	once	-	CASTNQTSMYLCASRGTYEQYF
TRBV2	TRBJ2-1	TRBD1	-	TGTGCCAGCAGTTACAGGGGCTGGAATGAGCAGTTCTTC	CASSYRGWNEQFF
TRBV7-9	TRBJ1-2	-	many	TGTGCCAGCAGCTTTGGGGAAGCGAAGGGGGAAGGCTACACCTTC	CASSFGEAKGEGYTF
TRBV12-3/TRBV12-4	TRBJ2-7	-	-	-	CASSFYICSARPGTDPSYEQYF
TRBV30	TRBJ1-4	TRBD1	many	TGTGCCTTCACAGGGGGCAGGGCTAATGAAAAACTGTTTTTT	CAFTGGRANEKLFF
TRBV4-3	TRBJ2-7	TRBD1	many	TGCGCCAGCAGCTACCATAGGGGGCCCTACGAGCAGTACTTC	CASSYHRGPYEQYF
TRBV20-1	TRBJ2-3	TRBD2	many	TGCAGTGCTAGAGATTACGGGAGGGGTAGGGATACGCAGTATTTT	CSARDYGRGRDTQYF
TRBV26	TRBJ2-5	-	-	TGTGCCAGCAGTTCGACTAGCGGGAGAGGGGAGACCCAGTACTTC	CASSSTSGRGETQYF
TRBV2	TRBJ2-6	TRBD1	many	TGTGCCAGCAGGAGACAGGGATCTGGGGCCAACGTCCTGACTTTC	CASRRQGSGANVLTF
TRBV5-1	TRBJ2-3	TRBD1	few	TGCGCCAAGACACCGACAGGGGCATCCGATACGCAGTATTTT	CAKTPTGASDTQYF
TRBV6-2/TRBV6-3	TRBJ2-2	-	many	TGTGCCAGCAGCCACGGGACGAGGGTTAGGGAGCTGTTTTTT	CASSHGTRVRELFF
TRBV19	TRBJ2-5	-	many	TGTGCCAGTAGTAGGACTGTCCAAGAGACCCAGTACTTC	CASSRTVQETQYF
TRBV15	TRBJ2-7	-	many	TGTGCCACCAGCGGCAGGGGAGAGCAGTACTTC	CATSGRGEQYF
TRBV6-6	TRBJ2-7	-	many	TGTGCCAGCAGTTACCCTCATACAGGGTTCTCCTACGAGCAGTACTTC	CASSYPHTGFSYEQYF
TRBV27	TRBJ2-1	TRBD2	many	TGTGCCAGCAGTTTCAGGGGGACTAGCGGCTACAATGAGCAGTTCTTC	CASSFRGTSGYNEQFF